Presented here are 25 T cell receptor beta chains from one specimen sequenced in a study of identical twins. Via MiXCR, TCRdb re-called the 5' RACE reads, giving one row per CDR3 protein. The data hold about 720,000 distinct CDR3 sequences, with 8.6% observed a single time. The sample also formed part of further work on yellow fever vaccine responses in identical twins.

Source material: PBMCs. Receptors were obtained from a woman younger than 35 in good health.

This clonotype was picked up many times. The rearrangement links TRBV12-3 or TRBV12-4 to TRBJ2-7; 9 nucleotides match TRBD1. V shed 5 bases and J 6 bases; nucleotides not matched to a gene: 5. This CDR3 is built from 13 residues. The CDR3 DNA sequence: TGTGCCAGCAGTCCCGGGACAGGGAGCGAGCAGTACTTC. It codes for CASSPGTGSEQYF.

The chain employs TRBV3-1 and TRBJ2-7, with TRBD1 matching 10 bases. Germline CDR1 LGHDT, CDR2 YNNKEL (reference sequence). V was pared by 2 bases and J by 2 bases, with 9 bases of the junction left unmatched. The CDR3 runs to 17 residues. For the CDR3, the DNA is TGTGCCAGCAGCCAATACGGAGGGACAGGGGACCCCTACGAGCAGTACTTC. Translation gives CASSQYGGTGDPYEQYF.

This chain joins TRBV29-1 and TRBJ2-7; either TRBD1 or TRBD2 may supply D (7 bases each). The CDR3 totals 13 residues. Germline CDR1 is SQVTM and CDR2 is ANQGSEA. V was shortened by 5 bases and J by 7 bases, with 18 bases between the two germline ends. The CDR3 DNA reads TGCAGCGTTCCAGGGGGGGGCCGAAATGAGCAGTACTTC. Its translation: CSVPGGGRNEQYF.

This clonotype has just a few counts. The chain employs TRBV7-9 and TRBJ2-1; TRBD2 matches 10 bases. CDR3 length equals 15 residues. The V segment lost 3 bases and the J segment 7 bases; nucleotides outside the gene matches: 6. Germline CDR1 and CDR2: SEHNR and FQNEAQ (reference sequence). The CDR3 DNA reads as TGTGCCAGCAGCTTGTCAGCGGGAGGGCTGAATGAGCAGTTCTTC. Translating it yields CASSLSAGGLNEQFF.

This clonotype has more than one count but fewer than ten. The chain joins TRBV20-1 to TRBJ2-7, with D uncertain. The germline V gene has CDR1 DFQATT and CDR2 SNEGSKA (reference sequence). There are 11 residues in the CDR3. V was pared by 5 bases and J by 4 bases, with 9 bases between. The CDR3 DNA is TGCAGTGCTTCGACTGAGTACGAGCAGTACTTC. Amino acids: CSASTEYEQYF.

Many counts were recorded for this clonotype. The chain recombines TRBV7-9 with TRBJ2-3; 7 nucleotides match TRBD1. The germline V gene has CDR1 SEHNR and CDR2 FQNEAQ (reference sequence). J gave up 1 base and V 5 bases, and 3 bases lay outside the gene matches. The CDR3 has 14 amino acids. The chain's CDR3 is CASSQGTGTDTQYF. The DNA for the CDR3 is TGTGCCAGCAGCCAAGGGACAGGCACAGATACGCAGTATTTT.

Ten or more counts support this clonotype. The chain uses TRBV7-9 and TRBJ2-7; 8 bases are shared with TRBD2. V shed 5 bases and J 0 bases; nucleotides not matched to a gene: 12. CDR1 SEHNR and CDR2 FQNEAQ come from the germline V gene (reference sequence). This CDR3 comprises 17 residues. CDR3: CASSPTQYGTSSYEQYF. The CDR3 DNA follows: TGTGCCAGCAGCCCAACACAGTACGGGACTAGCTCCTACGAGCAGTACTTC.

The chain links TRBV3-1 to TRBJ2-6; D is uncertain. The CDR3 is made up of 15 amino acids. Germline CDR1 and CDR2: LGHDT and YNNKEL (reference sequence). Deletions cut 3 bases from V and 2 bases from J, with 8 bases between. As DNA, the CDR3 is TGTGCCAGCAGCCAGAGGAGAGCTGGGGCCAACGTCCTGACTTTC. It yields the protein CASSQRRAGANVLTF.

In DNA form, the CDR3 reads TGTGCCAGCAGTTTGATCCCCTTGGGGGAGAATAGATACGAGCAGTACTTC. Residues: CASSLIPLGENRYEQYF. V usage is TRBV27 and J usage is TRBJ2-7; D possibly uses TRBD1 or TRBD2 (5 bases each). Germline V gene lookup returns CDR1 MNHEY and CDR2 SMNVEV (reference sequence). V gave up 3 bases and J gave up 4 bases, with 22 bases separating them. The CDR3 length is 17 residues.

V and J are TRBV20-1 and TRBJ2-7; 9 bases are shared with TRBD2. In germline, CDR1 is DFQATT, CDR2 SNEGSKA (reference sequence). This CDR3 is 15 amino acids long. Germline trimming cut 0 bases from V and 2 bases from J; bases unmatched to any gene: 5. The CDR3 reads CSARDLLAGPYEQYF. CDR3 DNA: TGCAGTGCTAGAGATTTACTAGCGGGCCCCTACGAGCAGTACTTC.

This clonotype was found a few times. This chain connects TRBV15 to TRBJ2-7; no firm D call. The CDR3 spans 15 residues. Germline CDR1 reads LNHNV; CDR2 reads YYDKDF (reference sequence). Trimming pared 3 bases from V and 1 base from J, leaving 13 bases between. CDR3 coding DNA: TGTGCCACCAGCAGGGCCTTGGACCGTTCCTACGAGCAGTACTTC. This translates into CATSRALDRSYEQYF.

This clonotype was recorded a few times. The chain combines TRBV12-3 or TRBV12-4 with TRBJ1-1; possible D gene TRBD1, 5 bases. Trimming left V 4 bases short and J 11 bases short, with 11 bases between. The CDR3 runs to 11 residues. The CDR3 protein is CASSSGAGAFF. CDR3 bases: TGTGCCAGCAGTTCTGGGGCAGGGGCTTTCTTT.

Only a few counts were recorded for this clonotype. The rearrangement joins TRBV6-1 to TRBJ2-3; D not certain. Germline loops: CDR1 MNHNS, CDR2 SASEGT. This CDR3 has 14 residues. Trimming removed 2 bases from V and 8 bases from J, with 14 bases in between. The CDR3 DNA follows: TGTGCCAGCAGTGAATATGGGGTGCGCGTTACGCAGTATTTT. Translation gives CASSEYGVRVTQYF.

In this sample, this clonotype turned up a few times. The V gene is TRBV14, the J gene TRBJ2-7, with D possibly matching TRBD2 (6 bases). Trimming removed 2 bases from V and 2 bases from J, with 16 bases in between. CDR1 SGHDN and CDR2 FVKESK come from the germline V gene. The length of the CDR3 is 16 residues. In DNA, the CDR3 is TGTGCCAGCAGCCAATACGGCGGGACGCAAGCCTACGAGCAGTACTTC. Its translation: CASSQYGGTQAYEQYF.

This clonotype was seen ten or more times. The gene calls are TRBV10-3 and TRBJ2-3; weak D call: TRBD1 (8 bases). The CDR3 is 14 residues long. Trimming stripped 10 bases from V and 2 bases from J, with 16 bases between. Germline CDR1 and CDR2: ENHRY and SYGVKD. The CDR3 sequence is CATTGGEITDTQYF. The CDR3 DNA is TGTGCCACCACAGGGGGGGAAATCACAGATACGCAGTATTTT.

The chain joins TRBV28 to TRBJ2-3; D remains ambiguous. Trimming left V 3 bases short and J 6 bases short, with 10 bases between. Looked up from germline, CDR1 is MDHEN and CDR2 is SYDVKM. The CDR3 contains 13 residues. The CDR3 spells CASSFFDRDTQYF. CDR3 in DNA: TGTGCCAGCAGTTTTTTTGATCGGGATACGCAGTATTTT. Full variable domain (rest looked up from reference TRBV28 and TRBJ2-3): DVKVTQSSRYLVKRTGEKVFLECVQDMDHENMFWYRQDPGLGLRLIYFSYDVKMKEKGDIPEGYSVSREKKERFSLILESASTNQTSMYLCASSFFDRDTQYFGPGTRLTVL.

There are a few counts of this clonotype. This sequence joins TRBV5-5 and TRBJ2-5; no clear D gene. There are 16 residues in the CDR3. The V and J ends lost 4 bases and 3 bases respectively, with 19 bases between them. Germline assignment: CDR1 SGHKS and CDR2 YYEKEE (reference sequence). CDR3 in DNA: TGTGCCAGCAGCCCTCGCTCGAGAAGCACCGAAGAGACCCAGTACTTC. Translation: CASSPRSRSTEETQYF.

This clonotype was observed many times. J is TRBJ1-2 and V is TRBV5-1; no reliable D call. CDR1 is SGHRS and CDR2 is YFSETQ in the germline V gene. The CDR3 is 12 residues long. V lost 0 bases, J lost 8 bases, and 8 bases lay in between. The CDR3 sequence: CASSLEGGGYTF. DNA of the CDR3: TGCGCCAGCAGCTTGGAGGGAGGAGGCTACACCTTC.

This clonotype was detected many times. The V call is TRBV12-3 or TRBV12-4, the J call TRBJ2-1; 13 nucleotides align to TRBD2. V was pared by 7 bases and J by 15 bases, with 9 bases of the junction left unmatched. The CDR3 runs to 13 residues. CDR3 bases: TGTGCCAGCACAACTCGGACTAGCGGGAGTCTGTTCTTC. It codes for CASTTRTSGSLFF.

This clonotype was seen at least ten times. The CDR3 sequence is CASRDSGGAYEQFF. CDR3 DNA sequence: TGTGCCAGCAGGGATAGCGGGGGGGCCTATGAGCAGTTCTTC. The rearrangement uses TRBV12-3 or TRBV12-4 and TRBJ2-1; 11 bases are a match to TRBD2. The V and J ends lost 6 bases and 8 bases, in that order; junction bases with no gene match: 6. CDR3 size: 14 residues.

The sample holds a few counts of this clonotype. The genes are TRBV9 and TRBJ1-1; D possibly corresponds to TRBD1 (5 bases). Looked up from germline, CDR1 is SGDLS and CDR2 is YYNGEE. The CDR3 covers 15 residues. V dropped 0 bases and J dropped 4 bases, with 13 bases sitting between them. CDR3 DNA: TGTGCCAGCAGCGTAGGGCTGGGGCAGACCACTGAAGCTTTCTTT. The encoded protein is CASSVGLGQTTEAFF.

The sample holds a few counts of this clonotype. The rearrangement joins TRBV14 to TRBJ2-3, with TRBD2 matching over 10 bases. The CDR3 has 19 residues. The germline gives CDR1 SGHDN, CDR2 FVKESK. Unmatched junction bases numbered 11, after V lost 0 bases and J lost 2 bases. CDR3 nucleotide sequence: TGTGCCAGCAGCCAAGAGACTAGCGGGTCTCCCTACGACACAGATACGCAGTATTTT. It yields the protein CASSQETSGSPYDTDTQYF.

The V gene is TRBV7-9, the J gene TRBJ2-5; possibly TRBD1 or TRBD2 for D (6 bases each). The CDR3 runs to 17 residues. From germline, CDR1 is SEHNR and CDR2 FQNEAQ (reference sequence). Trimming shortened V by 1 base and J by 4 bases, and 19 bases separated the two germline ends. CDR3 residues: CASSLVGGPIRGETQYF. The CDR3 nucleotides are TGTGCCAGCAGCTTAGTGGGGGGACCCATCAGGGGAGAGACCCAGTACTTC.

The table lists this clonotype with many counts. In nucleotides, the CDR3 is TGCAGTGCGCCTCGGACAGGAGAGAATCAGCCCCAGCATTTT. Protein product: CSAPRTGENQPQHF. V gene TRBV20-1 combines with J gene TRBJ1-5; 7 bases fit TRBD1. This CDR3 is built from 14 residues. Germline V CDR1 and CDR2: DFQATT, SNEGSKA (reference sequence). The trim removed 6 bases at V and 4 bases at J, leaving 9 bases unmatched.

There are a few counts of this clonotype. The rearrangement uses TRBV12-3 or TRBV12-4 and TRBJ2-1; 8 bases line up with TRBD2. The trim removed 6 bases at V and 2 bases at J, leaving 9 bases unmatched. This CDR3 contains 16 residues. The chain's CDR3 is CASREAGLAPYNEQFF. CDR3 DNA: TGTGCCAGCAGGGAGGCCGGACTAGCCCCCTACAATGAGCAGTTCTTC.